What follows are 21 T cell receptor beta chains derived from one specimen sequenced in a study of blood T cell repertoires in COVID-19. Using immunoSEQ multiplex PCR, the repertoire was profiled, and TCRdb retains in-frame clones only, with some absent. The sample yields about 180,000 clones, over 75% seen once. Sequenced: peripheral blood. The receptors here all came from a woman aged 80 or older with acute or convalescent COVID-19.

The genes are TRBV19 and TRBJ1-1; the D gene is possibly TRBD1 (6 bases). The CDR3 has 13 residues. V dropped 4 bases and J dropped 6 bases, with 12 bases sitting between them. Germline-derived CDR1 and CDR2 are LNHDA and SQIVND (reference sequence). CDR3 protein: CASSTQGMAEAFF. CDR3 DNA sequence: TGTGCCAGTAGTACCCAGGGGATGGCTGAAGCTTTCTTT.

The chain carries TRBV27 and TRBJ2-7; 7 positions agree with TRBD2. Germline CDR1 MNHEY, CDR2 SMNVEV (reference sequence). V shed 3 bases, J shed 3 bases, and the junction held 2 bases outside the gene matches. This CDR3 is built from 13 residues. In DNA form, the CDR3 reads TGTGCCAGCAGTTTCGCTAGCGGCTACGAGCAGTACTTC. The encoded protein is CASSFASGYEQYF.

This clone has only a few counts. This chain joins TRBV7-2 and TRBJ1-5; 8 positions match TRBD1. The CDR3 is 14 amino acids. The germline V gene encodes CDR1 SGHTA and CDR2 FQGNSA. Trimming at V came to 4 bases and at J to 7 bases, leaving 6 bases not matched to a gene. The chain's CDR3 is CASSSSSGGQPQHF. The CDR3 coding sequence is TGTGCCAGCAGCTCTTCTTCAGGGGGCCAGCCCCAGCATTTT.

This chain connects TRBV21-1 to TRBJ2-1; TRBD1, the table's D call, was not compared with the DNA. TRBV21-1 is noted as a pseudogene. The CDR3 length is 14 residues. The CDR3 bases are TGTGCCGAAACCGGGACAGCCTCCTACAATGAGCAGTTCTTC. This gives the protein CAETGTASYNEQFF.

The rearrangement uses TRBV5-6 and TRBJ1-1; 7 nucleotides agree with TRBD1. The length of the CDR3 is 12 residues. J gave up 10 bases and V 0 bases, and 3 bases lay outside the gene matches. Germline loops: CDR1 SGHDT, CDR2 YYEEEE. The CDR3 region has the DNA TGTGCCAGCAGCTTGGCGACAGGGCCAGCTTTCTTT. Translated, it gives CASSLATGPAFF.

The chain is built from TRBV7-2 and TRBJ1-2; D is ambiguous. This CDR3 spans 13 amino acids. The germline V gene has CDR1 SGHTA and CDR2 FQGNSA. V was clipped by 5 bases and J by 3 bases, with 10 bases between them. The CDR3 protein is CASSPPVHYGYTF. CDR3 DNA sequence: TGTGCCAGCAGCCCGCCAGTACACTATGGCTACACCTTC.

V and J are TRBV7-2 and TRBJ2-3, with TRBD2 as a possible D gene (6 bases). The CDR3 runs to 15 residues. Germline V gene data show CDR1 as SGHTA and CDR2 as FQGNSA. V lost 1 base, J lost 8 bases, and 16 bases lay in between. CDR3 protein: CASSLGGPLGGTQYF. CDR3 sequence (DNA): TGTGCCAGCAGCTTAGGGGGACCGCTGGGAGGTACGCAGTATTTT.

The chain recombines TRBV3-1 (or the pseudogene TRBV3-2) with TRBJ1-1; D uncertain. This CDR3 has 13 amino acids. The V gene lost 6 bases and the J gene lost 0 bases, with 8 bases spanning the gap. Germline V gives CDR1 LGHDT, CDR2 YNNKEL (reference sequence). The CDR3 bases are TGTGCCAGCAGTCCATCAGTGAACACTGAAGCTTTCTTT. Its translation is CASSPSVNTEAFF.

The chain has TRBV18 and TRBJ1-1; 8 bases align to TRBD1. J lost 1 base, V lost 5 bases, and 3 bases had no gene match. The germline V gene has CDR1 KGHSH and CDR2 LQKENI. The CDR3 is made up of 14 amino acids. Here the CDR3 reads CASSADRGNTEAFF. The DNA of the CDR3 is TGTGCCAGCTCAGCCGACAGGGGGAACACTGAAGCTTTCTTT.

CDR3 DNA: TGTGCCAGCAGCCACCTAGCGGGGGAGCAGTTCTTC. This codes for CASSHLAGEQFF. The chain uses TRBV3-1 (or the pseudogene TRBV3-2) and TRBJ2-1; 9 bases agree with TRBD2. Germline V CDR1 and CDR2: LGHDT, YNNKEL (reference sequence). The CDR3 has 12 residues. Germline trimming cut 3 bases from V and 10 bases from J; bases unmatched to any gene: 1.

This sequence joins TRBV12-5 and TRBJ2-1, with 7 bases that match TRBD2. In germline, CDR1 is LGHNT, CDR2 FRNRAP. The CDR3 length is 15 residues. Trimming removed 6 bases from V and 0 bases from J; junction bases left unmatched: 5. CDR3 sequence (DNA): TGTGCTAGTGGACCGAGCGGGGCCTCCTACAATGAGCAGTTCTTC. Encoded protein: CASGPSGASYNEQFF.

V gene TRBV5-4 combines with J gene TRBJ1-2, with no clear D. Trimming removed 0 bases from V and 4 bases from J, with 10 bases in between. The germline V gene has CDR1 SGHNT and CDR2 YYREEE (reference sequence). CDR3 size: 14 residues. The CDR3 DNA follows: TGTGCCAGCAGCTTGGCCGGAGATGGCTATGGCTACACCTTC. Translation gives CASSLAGDGYGYTF.

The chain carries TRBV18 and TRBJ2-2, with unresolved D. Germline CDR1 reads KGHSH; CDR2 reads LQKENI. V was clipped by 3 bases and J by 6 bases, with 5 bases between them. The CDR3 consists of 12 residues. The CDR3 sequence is CASSPRAGELFF. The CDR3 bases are TGTGCCAGCTCACCCCGGGCCGGGGAGCTGTTTTTT.

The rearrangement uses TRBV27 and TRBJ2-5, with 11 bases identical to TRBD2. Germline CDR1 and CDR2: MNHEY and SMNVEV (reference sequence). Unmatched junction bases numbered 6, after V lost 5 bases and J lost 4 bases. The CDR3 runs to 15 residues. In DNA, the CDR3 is TGTGCCAGCAGTACCGTAGCGGGAGGGCGAGAGACCCAGTACTTC. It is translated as CASSTVAGGRETQYF.

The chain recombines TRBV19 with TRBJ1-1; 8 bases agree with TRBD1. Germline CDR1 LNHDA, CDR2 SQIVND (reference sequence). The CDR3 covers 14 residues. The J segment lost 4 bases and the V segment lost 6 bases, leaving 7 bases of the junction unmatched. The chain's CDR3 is CASSGQGGSTEAFF. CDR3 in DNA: TGTGCCAGTAGCGGACAGGGAGGAAGCACTGAAGCTTTCTTT. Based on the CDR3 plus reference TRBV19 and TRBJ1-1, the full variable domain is DGGITQSPKYLFRKEGQNVTLSCEQNLNHDAMYWYRQDPGQGLRLIYYSQIVNDFQKGDIAEGYSVSREKKESFPLTVTSAQKNPTAFYLCASSGQGGSTEAFFGQGTRLTVV.

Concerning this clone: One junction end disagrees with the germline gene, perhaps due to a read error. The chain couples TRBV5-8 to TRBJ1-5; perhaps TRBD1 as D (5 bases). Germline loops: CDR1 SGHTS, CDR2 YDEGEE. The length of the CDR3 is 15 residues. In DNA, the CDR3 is TGTGCCAGCAGTTTGGTGGGGACGGCGGGGGAGCCCCAGCATTTT. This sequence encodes CASSLVGTAGEPQHF. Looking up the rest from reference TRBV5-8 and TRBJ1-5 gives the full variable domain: EAGVTQSPTHLIKTRGQQATLRCSPISGHTSVYWYQQALGLGLQFLLWYDEGEERNRGNFPPRFSGRQFPNYSSELNVNALELEDSALYLCASSLVGTAGEPQHFGDGTRLSIL.

The DNA for the CDR3 is TGTGCCAGTAGGTCCCAGTACCAAGAGACCCAGTACTTC. Translating it yields CASRSQYQETQYF. The chain links TRBV19 to TRBJ2-5; D is uncertain. In germline, CDR1 is LNHDA, CDR2 SQIVND (reference sequence). Between the trimmed V and J ends, which lost 6 bases and 0 bases, there was a span of 8 bases. The CDR3 is 13 residues long.

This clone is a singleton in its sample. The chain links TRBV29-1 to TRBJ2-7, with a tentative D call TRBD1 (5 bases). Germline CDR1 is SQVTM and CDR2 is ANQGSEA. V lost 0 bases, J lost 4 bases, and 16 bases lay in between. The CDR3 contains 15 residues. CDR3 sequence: CSVEESQGSGYEQYF. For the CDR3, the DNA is TGCAGCGTTGAAGAGAGCCAGGGCTCGGGTTACGAGCAGTACTTC.

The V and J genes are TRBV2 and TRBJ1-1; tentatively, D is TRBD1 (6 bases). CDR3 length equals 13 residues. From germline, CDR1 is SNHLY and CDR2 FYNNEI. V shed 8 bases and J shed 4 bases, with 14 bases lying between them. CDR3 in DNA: TGTGCCAGCTCGCGGGGGGCGCCCACTGAAGCTTTCTTT. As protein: CASSRGAPTEAFF.

The CDR3 coding sequence is TGTGCCAGCAGCCAAGGGTACAGGGTAGTTCATGGCTACACCTTC. Protein: CASSQGYRVVHGYTF. This sequence joins TRBV3-1 (or the pseudogene TRBV3-2) and TRBJ1-2, with D tentatively TRBD1 (6 bases). Germline V gives CDR1 LGHDT, CDR2 YNNKEL (reference sequence). This CDR3 contains 15 residues. V was pared by 1 base and J by 6 bases, with 15 bases between.

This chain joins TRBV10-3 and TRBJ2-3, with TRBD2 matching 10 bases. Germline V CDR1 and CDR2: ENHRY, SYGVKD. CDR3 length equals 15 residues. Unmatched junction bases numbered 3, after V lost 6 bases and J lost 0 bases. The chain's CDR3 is CAIRLAGLSTDTQYF. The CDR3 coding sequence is TGTGCCATCAGACTAGCGGGGCTTAGCACAGATACGCAGTATTTT.